This T cell receptor (beta chain) comes out of a study of tumour-infiltrating T cells in Burkitt lymphoma. The wider study: Repertoire clonality predicted overall and progression-free survival.

Trimming left V 1 base short and J 4 bases short, with 13 bases between. The germline CDR1 and CDR2 sequences are SEHNR and FQNEAQ (reference sequence). This CDR3 has 16 amino acids. Produced via immunoSEQ multiplex PCR; TCRdb's table is partial and in-frame only. The repertoire holds several thousand clones, with approximately 13% as singletons. The gene calls are TRBV7-9 and TRBJ1-4; D may be TRBD1 (5 bases). The sample taken for sequencing was tumor tissue. The clonotype was recovered from a human donor with Burkitt lymphoma. CDR3 DNA sequence: TGTGCCAGCAGCTTAGGGTATCAGGGCCTTAATGAAAAACTGTTTTTT. The encoded protein is CASSLGYQGLNEKLFF.